Listed here are 11 T cell receptor beta chains from one sample, sequenced in a study of T cell changes during pregnancy in multiple sclerosis. The data were produced by immunoSEQ multiplex PCR, yet TCRdb's version contains in-frame clones alone and is incomplete. This table has tens of thousands of clones, 80% to 90% appearing once. The input for sequencing was CD8+ T cells from peripheral blood mononuclear cells, taken in the second trimester of pregnancy. All receptors come from a female donor with multiple sclerosis, enrolled in a pregnancy study.

The chain combines TRBV4-3 with TRBJ1-4; D possibly corresponds to TRBD1 (5 bases). CDR1 and CDR2 (germline): LGHNA, YSLEER. V was shortened by 0 bases and J by 5 bases, with 13 bases between the two germline ends. The CDR3 consists of 16 residues. The CDR3 DNA reads TGCGCCAGCAGCCAAGACTTTATGCCAGGGAATGAAAAACTGTTTTTT. It codes for CASSQDFMPGNEKLFF.

The genes are TRBV11-2 and TRBJ2-2; 10 nucleotides align to TRBD2. The V gene's germline CDR1 is SGHAT and CDR2 FQNNGV. The CDR3 covers 15 residues. V gave up 6 bases and J gave up 7 bases; unmatched junction bases: 8. CDR3 region: CASSPSGSLIGELFF. The CDR3 DNA follows: TGTGCCAGCAGTCCTAGCGGGAGTCTGATCGGGGAGCTGTTTTTT.

The V call is TRBV4-3, the J call TRBJ2-2, with 7 bases matching TRBD1. Germline loops: CDR1 LGHNA, CDR2 YSLEER. The length of the CDR3 is 17 residues. V shed 0 bases, J shed 2 bases, and the junction held 6 bases outside the gene matches. The DNA for the CDR3 is TGCGCCAGCAGCCAAGAAGCAGGGACAGCTAACACCGGGGAGCTGTTTTTT. It yields the protein CASSQEAGTANTGELFF.

The chain uses TRBV7-6 and TRBJ2-7, with TRBD2 identical over 10 bases. This CDR3 spans 17 amino acids. From germline, CDR1 is SGHVS and CDR2 FNYEAQ. V shed 0 bases, J shed 2 bases, and the junction held 7 bases outside the gene matches. CDR3 sequence: CASSLAIGAGGAYEQYF. The DNA of the CDR3 is TGTGCCAGCAGCTTAGCGATCGGAGCGGGAGGGGCCTACGAGCAGTACTTC.

This chain joins TRBV28 and TRBJ1-1; D is perhaps TRBD1 (5 bases). Germline V lookup: CDR1 MDHEN, CDR2 SYDVKM. The CDR3 spans 13 residues. Trimming took off 1 base at V and 4 bases at J, with 7 bases between the two ends. The DNA of the CDR3 is TGTGCCAGCAGTTTATATCAGGGCACTGAAGCTTTCTTT. Protein: CASSLYQGTEAFF.

Note on this clone: The sample holds other DNA sequences that translate to the same CDR3. This rearrangement joins TRBV6-1 to TRBJ1-1; D might be TRBD1 (6 bases). The ends were cut back, 6 bases at V and 2 bases at J, with 10 bases in the middle. This CDR3 region has 13 residues. The germline gives CDR1 MNHNS, CDR2 SASEGT. The DNA for the CDR3 is TGTGCCAGCAGCTTGACAGGAAACACTGAAGCTTTCTTT. Protein: CASSLTGNTEAFF.

V is TRBV7-9 and J is TRBJ2-2, with D tentatively TRBD2 (6 bases). The germline V gene has CDR1 SEHNR and CDR2 FQNEAQ (reference sequence). The V end was cut by 5 bases, the J end by 7 bases, with 8 bases between. The CDR3 runs to 12 residues. The CDR3 nucleotides read TGTGCCAGCAGCGTCGGGGGCGGGGAGCTGTTTTTT. Amino acids: CASSVGGGELFF.

The J gene is TRBJ1-4, the V gene TRBV27; D is unclear. V was clipped by 5 bases and J by 7 bases, with 14 bases between them. The length of the CDR3 is 14 residues. Germline V gives CDR1 MNHEY, CDR2 SMNVEV (reference sequence). DNA for the CDR3: TGTGCCAGCAGTATAGCCTTGGGAGGTGAAAAACTGTTTTTT. Translated: CASSIALGGEKLFF.

The rearrangement links TRBV19 to TRBJ2-7, with TRBD2 as a possible D gene (6 bases). Germline V gene sequence: CDR1 LNHDA, CDR2 SQIVND (reference sequence). V was trimmed by 5 bases and J by 3 bases, leaving 8 bases between them. The CDR3 length is 12 residues. The CDR3 DNA sequence: TGTGCCAGTAGTGGGGACTTCTACGAGCAGTACTTC. This translates into CASSGDFYEQYF.

V and J are TRBV10-3 and TRBJ1-2, with D tentatively TRBD1 (5 bases). Germline values: CDR1 ENHRY, CDR2 SYGVKD. V was trimmed by 2 bases and J by 3 bases, leaving 10 bases between them. The CDR3 spans 14 residues. In DNA form, the CDR3 reads TGTGCCATCAGTGAGGGGGGGAGCTACTATGGCTACACCTTC. Its protein product is CAISEGGSYYGYTF.

The rearrangement uses TRBV15 and TRBJ2-1, with D perhaps TRBD1 (6 bases). Looked up from germline, CDR1 is LNHNV and CDR2 is YYDKDF (reference sequence). The V end lost 8 bases, the J end lost 5 bases, and 13 bases lay between the germline ends. The CDR3 has 13 amino acids. The CDR3 sequence is CATQAGVNNEQFF. The DNA for the CDR3 is TGTGCCACCCAGGCAGGGGTTAACAATGAGCAGTTCTTC.